This record concerns one T cell receptor (beta chain) sequence. This entry belongs to a study of CXCR3-negative and CXCR3-positive naive CD8 T cells. This CDR3 is 16 amino acids long. Germline V gene sequence: CDR1 SGHVS, CDR2 FQNEAQ. With UMI labels, 5' RACE was used to prepare the TRB cDNA libraries. Using the 5' RACE reads, TCRdb records one entry per CDR3 protein without DNA. This sample contains around 41,000 distinct CDR3 sequences. The rearrangement uses TRBV7-8 and TRBJ2-3; TCRdb reports TRBD2, a call that lacks DNA to check it against. Material for sequencing was memory CD8+ T cells from blood. This TCR was recovered from a human donor in good health. Some clones in this sample may be carry-over from other donors' samples. CDR3 sequence reads: CASSSQRGGPTDTQYF. The whole variable domain, remainder taken from reference TRBV7-8 and TRBJ2-3, is GAGVSQSPRYKVAKRGQDVALRCDPISGHVSLFWYQQALGQGPEFLTYFQNEAQLDKSGLPSDRFFAERPEGSVSTLKIQRTQQEDSAVYLCASSSQRGGPTDTQYFGPGTRLTVL.